The 18 T cell receptor beta chains in this list originate from one sample, sequenced in a study of blood T cell repertoires in COVID-19. Profiling relied on immunoSEQ multiplex PCR, and the TCRdb table lists in-frame clones only, not all of them. The table includes under 110,000 clones, approximately 80% detected once. Sample: peripheral blood. The receptors were sampled from a woman aged 60 to 75 with acute or convalescent COVID-19.

The V and J genes are TRBV9 and TRBJ2-3, with 8 bases matching TRBD2. V was pared by 3 bases and J by 4 bases, with 10 bases of the junction left unmatched. This CDR3 is 16 amino acids long. The germline CDR1 and CDR2 sequences are SGDLS and YYNGEE. The CDR3 DNA reads TGTGCCAGCAGCGCGGCAGGGCGGGGGGCCTCAGATACGCAGTATTTT. Translated: CASSAAGRGASDTQYF.

The chain couples TRBV7-9 to TRBJ2-1; no firm D call. Trimming left V 1 base short and J 6 bases short, with 13 bases between. CDR1 SEHNR and CDR2 FQNEAQ come from the germline V gene (reference sequence). This CDR3 region has 15 residues. The CDR3 is CASSLGSIGPNEQFF. The CDR3 DNA follows: TGTGCCAGCAGCTTAGGGAGCATTGGTCCCAATGAGCAGTTCTTC.

This chain uses TRBV27 with TRBJ1-1, with 7 nucleotides matching TRBD1. Germline values: CDR1 MNHEY, CDR2 SMNVEV (reference sequence). This CDR3 has 14 amino acids. The ends lost 6 bases at V and 3 bases at J; junction bases unmatched: 7. The chain's CDR3 is CASSLDRADTEAFF. As DNA, the CDR3 is TGTGCCAGCAGCCTTGACAGGGCGGACACTGAAGCTTTCTTT.

CDR3 sequence reads: CASSLGQVGDTIYF. CDR3 in DNA: TGTGCCAGCAGCCTAGGACAAGTTGGGGACACCATATATTTT. The chain recombines TRBV5-4 with TRBJ1-3; D perhaps matches TRBD1 (5 bases). This CDR3 has 14 amino acids. Germline V CDR1 and CDR2: SGHNT, YYREEE (reference sequence). V was clipped by 4 bases and J by 8 bases, with 16 bases between them.

CDR3 bases: TGTGCCAGCAGGGGACTAGCGGGAAACAACGAGCAGTACTTC. Its translation is CASRGLAGNNEQYF. V and J are TRBV28 and TRBJ2-7, with 13 bases identical to TRBD2. Germline loops: CDR1 MDHEN, CDR2 SYDVKM. The CDR3 has 14 amino acids. The V segment lost 6 bases and the J segment 5 bases; nucleotides outside the gene matches: 4.

The chain employs TRBV3-1 (or the pseudogene TRBV3-2) and TRBJ1-1, with D maybe TRBD1 (5 bases). Germline CDR1 and CDR2: LGHDT and YNNKEL (reference sequence). CDR3 length equals 13 residues. V was clipped by 2 bases and J by 5 bases, with 9 bases between them. The CDR3 protein is CASSQTTVTEAFF. CDR3 coding DNA: TGTGCCAGCAGCCAAACGACAGTGACTGAAGCTTTCTTT.

The chain employs TRBV29-1 and TRBJ1-2; TRBD1 might be the D (5 bases). V shed 6 bases and J shed 7 bases, with 12 bases lying between them. The germline V gene encodes CDR1 SQVTM and CDR2 ANQGSEA. This CDR3 is built from 11 residues. CDR3 sequence: CSVDDSSGYTF. The CDR3 region has the DNA TGCAGCGTGGACGACAGCTCTGGCTACACCTTC.

The rearrangement links TRBV2 to TRBJ1-5; possible D gene TRBD1, 5 bases. CDR1 is SNHLY and CDR2 is FYNNEI in the germline V gene. The CDR3 covers 13 residues. Trimming shortened V by 10 bases and J by 6 bases, and 16 bases separated the two germline ends. The CDR3 loop reads CATRQVQGQPQHF. CDR3 sequence (DNA): TGTGCCACCCGACAAGTTCAGGGTCAGCCCCAGCATTTT. Full variable domain (missing parts from reference TRBV2 and TRBJ1-5): EPEVTQTPSHQVTQMGQEVILRCVPISNHLYFYWYRQILGQKVEFLVSFYNNEISEKSEIFDDQFSVERPDGSNFTLKIRSTKLEDSAMYFCATRQVQGQPQHFGDGTRLSIL.

The rearrangement uses TRBV27 and TRBJ1-2, with 7 bases aligning to TRBD1. There are 14 residues in the CDR3. CDR1 is MNHEY, CDR2 SMNVEV, per germline (reference sequence). V shed 5 bases, J shed 4 bases, and the junction held 7 bases outside the gene matches. As DNA, the CDR3 is TGTGCCAGCAGTAAGAGACAGGGAGGCTATGGCTACACCTTC. This translates into CASSKRQGGYGYTF.

This clone was recorded once. This chain connects TRBV10-3 to TRBJ2-3; 8 nucleotides align to TRBD2. Germline V lookup: CDR1 ENHRY, CDR2 SYGVKD. This CDR3 has 14 residues. V was pared by 10 bases and J by 2 bases, with 8 bases of the junction left unmatched. CDR3 bases: TGTGCCACCCAGGAGCGGGGGATCACAGATACGCAGTATTTT. It specifies CATQERGITDTQYF.

This chain joins TRBV21-1 and TRBJ1-2; the table gives TRBD1 as D, unverified against the DNA. TRBV21-1 is designated a pseudogene. The CDR3 extends over 14 amino acids. CDR3 bases: TGTGCCAGCAGCAAAGGGTCAGGGGGCTATGGCTACACCTTC. As protein: CASSKGSGGYGYTF.

The chain recombines TRBV4-1 with TRBJ1-2; TRBD1 matches 8 bases. The germline V gene encodes CDR1 MGHRA and CDR2 YSYEKL. With V trimmed by 4 bases and J by 7 bases, 11 bases remained unmatched. The CDR3 is made up of 15 amino acids. The DNA of the CDR3 is TGCGCCAGCAGCCTCGGGACAGGTCTATCGGGTGGCTACACCTTC. The encoded protein is CASSLGTGLSGGYTF.

This sequence joins TRBV2 and TRBJ1-4, with unresolved D. The germline V and J ends were trimmed by 6 bases and 8 bases, with 19 bases remaining between them. The CDR3 totals 15 residues. Germline V CDR1 and CDR2: SNHLY, FYNNEI. The DNA of the CDR3 is TGTGCCAGCAGGACTAACACCAATACGAGGGAAAAACTGTTTTTT. Amino acids: CASRTNTNTREKLFF.

This clone was detected once. The V and J genes are TRBV6-5 and TRBJ1-1, with D uncertain. The V and J ends lost 6 bases and 7 bases respectively, with 6 bases between them. CDR1 and CDR2 from the germline V gene are MNHEY and SVGAGI. The CDR3 sequence is 10 residues long. CDR3: CASRVSEAFF. CDR3 sequence (DNA): TGTGCCAGCAGGGTCAGTGAAGCTTTCTTT.

The rearrangement links TRBV6-2 or TRBV6-3 to TRBJ2-5; 7 bases fit TRBD1. Germline V lookup: CDR1 MNHEY, CDR2 SVGEGT. The junction had 6 bases not matched to a gene; V was cut back by 0 bases and J by 5 bases. CDR3 size: 15 residues. The CDR3 sequence is CASSYSQGSTETQYF. DNA of the CDR3: TGTGCCAGCAGTTACTCACAGGGGTCAACGGAGACCCAGTACTTC.

This chain joins TRBV30 and TRBJ2-7; D is possibly TRBD2 (6 bases). The CDR3 runs 15 residues. The germline V and J ends were trimmed by 4 bases and 3 bases, with 19 bases remaining between them. Germline loops: CDR1 GTSNPN, CDR2 SVGIG (reference sequence). The CDR3 DNA reads TGTGCCTGGACCCTGGGGGTAGCGGATCACTACGAGCAGTACTTC. As protein: CAWTLGVADHYEQYF.

The V gene is TRBV12-3 or TRBV12-4, the J gene TRBJ2-5, with 7 bases aligning to TRBD1. V lost 5 bases and J lost 4; bases outside the gene matches: 4. The CDR3 runs to 13 residues. In DNA, the CDR3 is TGTGCCAGCAGTGGACAGGCCAGAGAGACCCAGTACTTC. Its protein is CASSGQARETQYF.

The chain recombines TRBV2 with TRBJ1-5; possible D gene TRBD1, 5 bases. V was shortened by 2 bases and J by 3 bases, with 11 bases between the two germline ends. CDR1 is SNHLY, CDR2 FYNNEI, per germline. The CDR3 covers 15 residues. CDR3 DNA sequence: TGTGCCAGCAGTGAAAACCGACAGACCAATCAGCCCCAGCATTTT. The encoded protein is CASSENRQTNQPQHF.